The 30 T cell receptor beta chains below were found in one sample sequenced in a study of T cells in Graves' hyperthyroidism and ophthalmopathy. RNA transcripts yielded amplified TCR beta CDR3 regions. The HTBI primer set was used in a first-round RT-PCR of the TCR CDR3. MiXCR, run by TCRdb on the multiplex PCR reads, gives a single entry per CDR3 protein. This table holds about 370,000 distinct CDR3 sequences, 13% to 15% found once. The sample taken for sequencing was blood. These receptors came from an older woman with Graves' ophthalmopathy.

The CDR3 protein is CASSYSGQGNYNEQFF. Here the CDR3 DNA reads TGTGCCAGCAGTTACTCCGGACAGGGCAACTACAATGAGCAGTTCTTC. The chain combines TRBV6-5 with TRBJ2-1; 8 nucleotides line up with TRBD1. The CDR3 is 16 residues long. CDR1 is MNHEY, CDR2 SVGAGI, per germline. With 0 bases clipped from V and 3 bases from J, the junction kept 4 bases outside the gene matches.

This clonotype appeared a few times. The chain recombines TRBV12-3 or TRBV12-4 with TRBJ2-1; D is unclear. The CDR3 is made up of 14 amino acids. Trimming removed 5 bases at V and 14 bases at J, with 22 bases between. The CDR3 here is CASSALNHGEVKFF. CDR3 DNA: TGTGCCAGCAGTGCCCTAAATCATGGGGAAGTAAAGTTCTTC.

The chain couples TRBV12-3 or TRBV12-4 to TRBJ1-1; D gene unclear. The CDR3 loop spans 11 amino acids. The V gene lost 0 bases and the J gene lost 11 bases, with 7 bases spanning the gap. The DNA for the CDR3 is TGTGCCAGCAGTTTAGCGAGATCCGCTTTCTTT. Its protein product is CASSLARSAFF.

The chain combines TRBV7-9 with TRBJ2-7; D perhaps matches TRBD1 (5 bases). V lost 5 bases and J lost 5, with 19 bases in between. Germline V gives CDR1 SEHNR, CDR2 FQNEAQ (reference sequence). The CDR3 has 15 residues. CDR3: CASSKHQGRVHEQYF. The DNA for the CDR3 is TGTGCCAGCAGCAAACATCAGGGTCGGGTCCACGAGCAGTACTTC.

This clonotype was seen many times. V and J are TRBV2 and TRBJ2-1, with 10 nucleotides matching TRBD2. Looked up from germline, CDR1 is SNHLY and CDR2 is FYNNEI. The trim removed 6 bases at V and 2 bases at J, leaving 4 bases unmatched. This CDR3 is 15 amino acids long. CDR3 bases: TGTGCCAGCAGACAACTAGCGGGACCCTACAATGAGCAGTTCTTC. Amino acid sequence: CASRQLAGPYNEQFF.

There are many counts of this clonotype. This chain links TRBV7-3 with TRBJ2-1; 12 bases fit TRBD2. The CDR3 has 14 amino acids. The ends lost 4 bases at V and 12 bases at J; junction bases unmatched: 7. Germline V gene sequence: CDR1 SGHTA, CDR2 FQGTGA. CDR3 amino acids: CASSSGLAGGRQFF. In nucleotides, the CDR3 is TGTGCCAGCAGCTCTGGGCTAGCGGGAGGGCGGCAGTTCTTC.

This clonotype showed up many times. This chain connects TRBV15 to TRBJ1-1; a weak D match, TRBD1 (6 bases). V dropped 4 bases and J dropped 4 bases, with 13 bases sitting between them. This CDR3 is built from 14 residues. From germline, CDR1 is LNHNV and CDR2 YYDKDF (reference sequence). The CDR3 DNA reads as TGTGCCACCAGCACGGTCAGGGGACGCACTGAAGCTTTCTTT. This codes for CATSTVRGRTEAFF.

This clonotype occurred many times. The chain recombines TRBV28 with TRBJ1-2; no reliable D call. Trimming took off 6 bases at V and 2 bases at J, with 10 bases between the two ends. This CDR3 spans 13 amino acids. Germline CDR1 is MDHEN and CDR2 is SYDVKM. In DNA, the CDR3 is TGTGCCAGCAGCTGGGCGGGCAACTATGGCTACACCTTC. Translating gives CASSWAGNYGYTF.

This clonotype was recorded at least ten times. This rearrangement joins TRBV6-1 to TRBJ2-5; a weak D match, TRBD2 (5 bases). Deletions cut 3 bases from V and 5 bases from J, with 7 bases between. Germline assignment: CDR1 MNHNS and CDR2 SASEGT. This CDR3 spans 12 amino acids. CDR3 nucleotides: TGTGCCAGCAGTGATAGAGGGGAGACCCAGTACTTC. Its translation is CASSDRGETQYF.

This clonotype was seen a few times. The chain couples TRBV11-1 to TRBJ2-3; 11 nucleotides agree with TRBD2. This CDR3 is 18 amino acids long. Germline CDR1 and CDR2: SGHAT and FQDESV (reference sequence). Trimming took 4 bases from V and 3 from J; bases not matched to a gene: 12. The DNA of the CDR3 is TGTGCCAGCAGCTCTAGGGCTAGCGGGAGGTCTGGGACAGATACGCAGTATTTT. Translating gives CASSSRASGRSGTDTQYF.

This clonotype was seen at least ten times. The V call is TRBV28, the J call TRBJ2-5; D is possibly TRBD2 (5 bases). There are 13 residues in the CDR3. The V end was cut by 8 bases, the J end by 5 bases, with 15 bases between. Germline values: CDR1 MDHEN, CDR2 SYDVKM. Written as DNA, the CDR3 is TGTGCCAGCGCTGAGGGTGCCCGGGAGACCCAGTACTTC. This encodes CASAEGARETQYF.

In this sample, this clonotype turned up many times. The chain employs TRBV28 and TRBJ2-5; D possibly uses TRBD1 or TRBD2 (5 bases each). Germline lookup yields CDR1 MDHEN and CDR2 SYDVKM. The CDR3 is made up of 15 amino acids. V was cut by 4 bases and J by 3 bases, with 15 bases left in between. CDR3 in DNA: TGTGCCAGCAGTTCCCGGACAAGGAGGAAAGAGACCCAGTACTTC. Protein product: CASSSRTRRKETQYF. The full variable domain, rest sourced from reference TRBV28 and TRBJ2-5, is DVKVTQSSRYLVKRTGEKVFLECVQDMDHENMFWYRQDPGLGLRLIYFSYDVKMKEKGDIPEGYSVSREKKERFSLILESASTNQTSMYLCASSSRTRRKETQYFGPGTRLLVL.

V is TRBV9 and J is TRBJ1-3; the D gene is possibly TRBD1 (6 bases). This CDR3 region has 14 residues. Germline CDR1 SGDLS, CDR2 YYNGEE. Trimming removed 2 bases at V and 2 bases at J, with 8 bases between. CDR3 coding DNA: TGTGCCAGCAGCGTCTCAGGGGCTGGAAACACCATATATTTT. It codes for CASSVSGAGNTIYF. The full variable domain, rest sourced from reference TRBV9 and TRBJ1-3, is DSGVTQTPKHLITATGQRVTLRCSPRSGDLSVYWYQQSLDQGLQFLIQYYNGEERAKGNILERFSAQQFPDLHSELNLSSLELGDSALYFCASSVSGAGNTIYFGEGSWLTVV.

This clonotype was recorded at least ten times. This chain connects TRBV18 to TRBJ2-1, with D perhaps matching TRBD1 (5 bases). The germline V and J ends were trimmed by 6 bases and 4 bases, with 7 bases remaining between them. Looked up from germline, CDR1 is KGHSH and CDR2 is LQKENI. The CDR3 has 12 residues. The CDR3 protein is CASSPGYNEQFF. Written as DNA, the CDR3 is TGTGCCAGCTCCCCAGGGTACAATGAGCAGTTCTTC.

The chain carries TRBV19 and TRBJ2-2; 10 nucleotides line up with TRBD2. The CDR3 spans 15 residues. Germline V gene data show CDR1 as LNHDA and CDR2 as SQIVND (reference sequence). The V and J ends lost 5 bases and 5 bases, in that order; junction bases with no gene match: 5. Here the CDR3 DNA reads TGTGCCAGTAGTTTGGCTAGCGGGAGTACCGGGGAGCTGTTTTTT. It yields the protein CASSLASGSTGELFF. Combining the CDR3 with reference TRBV19 and TRBJ2-2 gives the whole variable domain DGGITQSPKYLFRKEGQNVTLSCEQNLNHDAMYWYRQDPGQGLRLIYYSQIVNDFQKGDIAEGYSVSREKKESFPLTVTSAQKNPTAFYLCASSLASGSTGELFFGEGSRLTVL.

This clonotype was seen many times. V is TRBV20-1 and J is TRBJ1-1; the D is unclear. CDR1 is DFQATT and CDR2 is SNEGSKA in the germline V gene (reference sequence). V was pared by 4 bases and J by 0 bases, with 18 bases between. CDR3 length: 16 residues. CDR3 DNA sequence: TGCAGTGCTAAAGGGCCGGCGACGGCAATGAACACTGAAGCTTTCTTT. It translates to CSAKGPATAMNTEAFF.

The chain carries TRBV28 and TRBJ2-7, with D possibly being TRBD2 (6 bases). The CDR3 consists of 15 residues. V was cut by 5 bases and J by 3 bases, with 17 bases left in between. CDR1 is MDHEN, CDR2 SYDVKM, per germline. The CDR3 loop reads CASSAEGPEIYEQYF. For the CDR3, the DNA is TGTGCCAGCAGTGCGGAGGGACCCGAAATCTACGAGCAGTACTTC.

Concerning this clonotype: Just one base apart from a much larger clone, this may be a read error. V and J are TRBV2 and TRBJ1-5, with D perhaps matching TRBD1 (6 bases). The CDR3 is 14 residues long. Germline V lookup: CDR1 SNHLY, CDR2 FYNNEI. The CDR3 loop reads CASSEAGASQLQHF. Here the CDR3 DNA reads TGTGCCAGCAGTGAGGCAGGGGCCAGTCAGCTCCAGCATTTT.

This clonotype turned up a few times. The chain joins TRBV7-9 to TRBJ2-2; D possibly corresponds to TRBD2 (6 bases). The CDR3 covers 17 residues. CDR1 and CDR2 (germline): SEHNR, FQNEAQ (reference sequence). Trimming took 6 bases from V and 2 from J, leaving 19 bases between them. CDR3 protein: CASRQKAGTPNTGELFF. CDR3 coding DNA: TGTGCCAGCAGACAAAAGGCCGGGACTCCCAACACCGGGGAGCTGTTTTTT.

In its sample, this clonotype was seen many times. Written as DNA, the CDR3 is TGTGCCAGCACCTCAGCGGGAGGGCGATTATCTGAGCAGTTCTTC. Encoded protein: CASTSAGGRLSEQFF. The V call is TRBV12-3 or TRBV12-4, the J call TRBJ2-1; 10 positions agree with TRBD2. The ends lost 7 bases at V and 9 bases at J; junction bases unmatched: 12. This CDR3 has 15 amino acids.

This clonotype has a count of ten or more. The chain joins TRBV7-2 to TRBJ2-7, with D tentatively TRBD2 (6 bases). Trimming took off 0 bases at V and 9 bases at J, with 18 bases between the two ends. From germline, CDR1 is SGHTA and CDR2 FQGNSA. The CDR3 has 15 residues. The CDR3 DNA reads as TGTGCCAGCAGCTTAGCGGGATTGCCCGGAGCGGGGCAGTACTTC. This codes for CASSLAGLPGAGQYF. The complete variable domain, with remaining parts taken from reference TRBV7-2 and TRBJ2-7, reads GAGVSQSPSNKVTEKGKDVELRCDPISGHTALYWYRQSLGQGLEFLIYFQGNSAPDKSGLPSDRFSAERTGGSVSTLTIQRTQQEDSAVYLCASSLAGLPGAGQYFGPGTRLTVT.

Ten or more counts support this clonotype. The DNA for the CDR3 is TGCGCCAGCAGCTTCACTCCACTAGCGAACGAGCAGTACTTC. Translation gives CASSFTPLANEQYF. The chain uses TRBV5-1 and TRBJ2-7, with TRBD2 identical over 7 bases. The V and J ends lost 2 bases and 5 bases, in that order; junction bases with no gene match: 7. The CDR3 contains 14 residues. The germline gives CDR1 SGHRS, CDR2 YFSETQ.

This clonotype has ten or more counts. The rearrangement uses TRBV5-1 and TRBJ2-7, with 9 positions matching TRBD2. Looked up from germline, CDR1 is SGHRS and CDR2 is YFSETQ. V dropped 2 bases and J dropped 6; count of bases not matched to a gene: 6. The CDR3 extends over 14 amino acids. The CDR3 DNA follows: TGCGCCAGCAGCTTAATAGCGGGAGTGCGCGAGCAGTACTTC. Its protein is CASSLIAGVREQYF. Together with reference TRBV5-1 and TRBJ2-7, the CDR3 gives the full variable domain: KAGVTQTPRYLIKTRGQQVTLSCSPISGHRSVSWYQQTPGQGLQFLFEYFSETQRNKGNFPGRFSGRQFSNSRSEMNVSTLELGDSALYLCASSLIAGVREQYFGPGTRLTVT.

This clonotype occurred a few times. V is TRBV19 and J is TRBJ1-3; D might be TRBD1 (5 bases). Germline CDR1 is LNHDA and CDR2 is SQIVND (reference sequence). The CDR3 length is 15 residues. V lost 3 bases and J lost 2, with 11 bases in between. This CDR3 reads CASSIGGTAGNTIYF. In DNA, the CDR3 is TGTGCCAGTAGTATCGGGGGAACGGCTGGAAACACCATATATTTT.

V gene TRBV2 combines with J gene TRBJ1-1, with 7 bases fitting TRBD1. CDR1 is SNHLY, CDR2 FYNNEI, per germline. V trimming: 6 bases; J trimming: 12 bases; junction bases outside the gene matches: 7. This CDR3 contains 11 residues. DNA of the CDR3: TGTGCCAGCAGGAGGGACAGCAAAACTTTCTTT. It encodes CASRRDSKTFF.

This clonotype was detected only a few times. This chain links TRBV24-1 with TRBJ2-3; D remains ambiguous. Looked up from germline, CDR1 is KGHDR and CDR2 is SFDVKD. The CDR3 consists of 14 residues. V lost 5 bases and J 1 base, leaving 9 bases between the germline ends. The CDR3 nucleotides read TGTGCCACCAGTGCCGCGGACGGCACAGATACGCAGTATTTT. Residues: CATSAADGTDTQYF.

Worth noting for this clonotype: This clone may be a read error of a much larger clone one base away. The CDR3 DNA follows: TGTACCAGCAGCTTAGGGGCGGGCCGATACAATGAGCAGTTCTTC. This encodes CTSSLGAGRYNEQFF. The chain has TRBV7-9 and TRBJ2-1; D is perhaps TRBD1 or TRBD2 (5 bases each). This CDR3 has 15 amino acids. CDR1 and CDR2 from the germline V gene are SEHNR and FQNEAQ (reference sequence).

In this sample, this clonotype turned up many times. This rearrangement joins TRBV6-1 to TRBJ1-1; D is ambiguous. V lost 4 bases to trimming and J lost 2 bases, with 5 bases between them. Germline values: CDR1 MNHNS, CDR2 SASEGT. This CDR3 has 12 residues. CDR3 amino acids: CASSVLNTEAFF. The CDR3 DNA reads TGTGCCAGCAGTGTACTTAACACTGAAGCTTTCTTT.

This clonotype occurred many times. The CDR3 is CSASVGAWGYNEQFF. The CDR3 bases are TGCAGTGCTAGCGTCGGGGCCTGGGGGTACAATGAGCAGTTCTTC. V is TRBV20-1 and J is TRBJ2-1; the D call may be TRBD1 or TRBD2 (5 bases each). The CDR3 length is 15 residues. CDR1 is DFQATT, CDR2 SNEGSKA, per germline (reference sequence). Trimming cost V 3 bases and J 4 bases, with 16 bases left between them.

This clonotype was recorded many times. The chain recombines TRBV11-2 with TRBJ1-2; no clear D gene. V lost 5 bases and J 7 bases, leaving 11 bases between the germline ends. Germline-derived CDR1 and CDR2 are SGHAT and FQNNGV. The CDR3 totals 12 residues. In DNA, the CDR3 is TGTGCCAGCAGCCCCCGGACGGGTGGCTACACCTTC. This codes for CASSPRTGGYTF.